These 14 T cell receptor beta chains were sequenced from one sample in a study of blood T cell repertoires in COVID-19. Generated by immunoSEQ multiplex PCR, the TCRdb table keeps only in-frame clones and is missing some. The repertoire holds over 150,000 clones, with 75% to 85% as singletons. Sequenced: PBMCs or T cells enriched from blood (not recorded which). Source of these receptors: a woman aged 55-69 years who had recovered from COVID-19.

The gene calls are TRBV6-5 and TRBJ1-1; D uncertain. The CDR3 loop spans 12 amino acids. The ends were cut back, 6 bases at V and 0 bases at J, with 5 bases in the middle. CDR1 is MNHEY, CDR2 SVGAGI, per germline. CDR3 DNA sequence: TGTGCCAGCAGACTATTGAACACTGAAGCTTTCTTT. Its protein is CASRLLNTEAFF.

The rearrangement links TRBV4-1 to TRBJ2-2; tentative D call: TRBD2 (5 bases). The CDR3 is 15 amino acids. The germline gives CDR1 MGHRA, CDR2 YSYEKL. The V end was cut by 1 base, the J end by 4 bases, with 10 bases between. The CDR3 spells CASSQGFAGTGELFF. The CDR3 DNA reads as TGCGCCAGCAGCCAAGGGTTTGCGGGCACCGGGGAGCTGTTTTTT.

This clone was picked up many times. The genes are TRBV21-1 and TRBJ2-2; no DNA check was done on the table's D call, TRBD2. TRBV21-1 has pseudogene status. This CDR3 contains 17 residues. The CDR3 loop reads CASSKASGGPNTGELFF. The DNA for the CDR3 is TGTGCCAGCAGCAAAGCCTCGGGGGGGCCTAACACCGGGGAGCTGTTTTTT.

This clone was counted once. The V call is TRBV5-8, the J call TRBJ1-4, with D unresolved. The CDR3 extends over 14 amino acids. Germline V lookup: CDR1 SGHTS, CDR2 YDEGEE. The germline V and J ends were trimmed by 3 bases and 7 bases, with 13 bases remaining between them. CDR3 region: CASSSPGTGEKLFF. In DNA, the CDR3 is TGTGCCAGCAGCTCCCCAGGCACCGGTGAAAAACTGTTTTTT.

This clone was seen more than once but under ten times. The CDR3 DNA sequence: TGTGCCAGCAGCCTGGGACAGAACTATGGCTACACCTTC. Translated, it gives CASSLGQNYGYTF. The chain is built from TRBV5-6 and TRBJ1-2; 7 nucleotides agree with TRBD1. The V segment lost 4 bases and the J segment 2 bases; nucleotides outside the gene matches: 2. The CDR3 runs 13 residues. CDR1 is SGHDT and CDR2 is YYEEEE in the germline V gene.

The chain employs TRBV10-2 and TRBJ1-2; D not resolved. The CDR3 is 12 amino acids. Germline CDR1 and CDR2: WSHSY and SAAADI. V lost 0 bases to trimming and J lost 6 bases, with 5 bases between them. CDR3 protein: CASSESGDGYTF. Here the CDR3 DNA reads TGCGCCAGCAGTGAGTCCGGGGATGGCTACACCTTC.

J is TRBJ1-1 and V is TRBV27, with D possibly TRBD1 on 5 matching bases. Trimming removed 5 bases from V and 2 bases from J, with 9 bases in between. The CDR3 has 13 residues. Germline V gives CDR1 MNHEY, CDR2 SMNVEV (reference sequence). CDR3 loop: CASSPGLNTEAFF. DNA for the CDR3: TGTGCCAGCAGTCCAGGGCTCAACACTGAAGCTTTCTTT.

This clone was counted at least ten times. J is TRBJ1-1 and V is TRBV7-9, with D perhaps TRBD1 (6 bases). V gave up 8 bases and J gave up 9 bases, with 16 bases separating them. The CDR3 has 12 amino acids. Per the germline V gene, CDR1 is SEHNR and CDR2 is FQNEAQ (reference sequence). The CDR3 sequence is CASGRPRGQAFF. The CDR3 DNA is TGTGCCAGCGGCCGACCCAGGGGTCAAGCTTTCTTT. The variable domain in full, completed from reference TRBV7-9 and TRBJ1-1, reads DTGVSQNPRHKITKRGQNVTFRCDPISEHNRLYWYRQTLGQGPEFLTYFQNEAQLEKSRLLSDRFSAERPKGSFSTLEIQRTEQGDSAMYLCASGRPRGQAFFGQGTRLTVV.

This clone was seen ten or more times. The chain couples TRBV11-2 to TRBJ2-1; D is unresolved. CDR3 length: 12 amino acids. The V end was cut by 5 bases, the J end by 7 bases, with 9 bases between. CDR1 is SGHAT, CDR2 FQNNGV, per germline. The CDR3 region is CASSAEENEQFF. The CDR3, as DNA: TGTGCCAGCAGCGCCGAGGAGAATGAGCAGTTCTTC. Combining the CDR3 with reference TRBV11-2 and TRBJ2-1 gives the whole variable domain EAGVAQSPRYKIIEKRQSVAFWCNPISGHATLYWYQQILGQGPKLLIQFQNNGVVDDSQLPKDRFSAERLKGVDSTLKIQPAKLEDSAVYLCASSAEENEQFFGPGTRLTVL.

The CDR3 DNA follows: TGTGCCAGCAGCCAAGAGCGGGGGGGGTACAATGAGCAGTTCTTC. It yields the protein CASSQERGGYNEQFF. V usage is TRBV3-1 (or the pseudogene TRBV3-2) and J usage is TRBJ2-1, with 9 bases fitting TRBD2. CDR3 size: 15 residues. Germline loops: CDR1 LGHDT, CDR2 YNNKEL (reference sequence). Trimming at V came to 0 bases and at J to 4 bases, leaving 1 base not matched to a gene.

The CDR3 DNA sequence: TGTGCCAGCAGCTTACAGGAGAACTATGGCTACACCTTC. This translates into CASSLQENYGYTF. The V gene is TRBV5-4, the J gene TRBJ1-2; TRBD1 is a possible D gene (5 bases). Germline loops: CDR1 SGHNT, CDR2 YYREEE (reference sequence). V dropped 2 bases and J dropped 2 bases, with 7 bases sitting between them. The CDR3 is made up of 13 amino acids.

The CDR3 region is CARTRGTTEAFF. The CDR3 DNA is TGCGCCAGAACCCGGGGAACCACTGAAGCTTTCTTT. V is TRBV5-1 and J is TRBJ1-1; D not resolved. The CDR3 spans 12 residues. Trimming removed 8 bases from V and 4 bases from J, with 12 bases in between. The germline V gene has CDR1 SGHRS and CDR2 YFSETQ.

CDR3 in DNA: TGTGCCAGTAGTACCCCAGGTAGCAATCAGCCCCAGCATTTT. Encoded protein: CASSTPGSNQPQHF. The chain combines TRBV19 with TRBJ1-5; D is ambiguous. This CDR3 comprises 14 residues. The V end lost 4 bases, the J end lost 0 bases, and 7 bases lay between the germline ends. In germline, CDR1 is LNHDA, CDR2 SQIVND (reference sequence).

The genes are TRBV12-3 or TRBV12-4 and TRBJ2-7; 8 bases are a match to TRBD1. The CDR3 extends over 13 amino acids. The ends lost 6 bases at V and 2 bases at J; junction bases unmatched: 3. The CDR3 DNA reads as TGTGCCAGCAGACCGGGACAGGCCTACGAGCAGTACTTC. Translating gives CASRPGQAYEQYF.